A selection of T cell receptor beta chains follows, all from one sample in a study of CD8 T cells in ankylosing spondylitis. From the 5' RACE reads, TCRdb called clonotypes with MiXCR, one entry per CDR3 protein. The sample lists 200,000 to 250,000 distinct CDR3 sequences, about 10% occurring once. The sequenced sample was blood, either unsorted or a sorted T cell fraction (not recorded which). These receptors were obtained from a male donor with ankylosing spondylitis or in good health (not recorded which). The CDR3 runs from the conserved cysteine through the conserved F or W. D genes are given only for firm matches. Size is stated for part of the rows, as once, few or many counts, or as a class when the clone is expanded.

>TRBJ2-1|many|TRBD2|TRBV20-1
CSANGEKLAPSSYNEQFF
TGCAGTGCTAATGGGGAAAAACTAGCGCCGAGCTCCTACAATGAGCAGTTCTTC
>TRBJ1-6|few|TRBD1|TRBV12-3/TRBV12-4
CASSQTGGQSPLHF
TGTGCCAGCAGTCAAACAGGGGGCCAGTCACCCCTCCACTTT
>TRBJ2-1|many|TRBD2|TRBV5-6
CASSAGLAGPTSYNEQFF
TGTGCCAGCAGCGCCGGACTAGCGGGCCCCACGTCCTACAATGAGCAGTTCTTC
>TRBJ2-2|NA|NA|TRBV12-3/TRBV12-4
CASSPRLGQYTGELFF
TGTGCCAGCAGTCCCAGACTCGGACAGTACACCGGGGAGCTGTTTTTT
>TRBJ1-5|many|NA|TRBV7-2
CASSAPGTTVNQPQHF
TGTGCCAGCAGCGCTCCCGGGACAACAGTCAATCAGCCCCAGCATTTT
>TRBJ2-5|many|NA|TRBV5-1
CASSPGAAAFWETQYF
TGCGCCAGCAGCCCGGGTGCAGCGGCCTTTTGGGAGACCCAGTACTTC
>TRBJ2-5|many|TRBD2|TRBV3-1
CASSHTTSGSETQYF
TGTGCCAGCAGCCACACGACTAGCGGTAGTGAGACCCAGTACTTC
>TRBJ2-7|NA|NA|TRBV7-9
CASSSWLHYEQYF
TGTGCCAGCTCTTCGTGGCTTCACTACGAGCAGTACTTC
>TRBJ2-6|NA|NA|TRBV3-1
CASSLDLGSGANVLTF
TGTGCCAGCAGCCTCGACCTTGGCTCTGGGGCCAACGTCCTGACTTTC
>TRBJ2-5|few|NA|TRBV7-2
CASSLEIGETQYF
TGTGCCAGCAGCTTAGAGATTGGGGAGACCCAGTACTTC
>TRBJ2-2|NA|TRBD1|TRBV29-1
CSGDRENTGELFF
TGCAGCGGTGACAGGGAGAACACCGGGGAGCTGTTTTTT
>TRBJ1-6|many|NA|TRBV5-1
CASSLTGTYNSPLHF
TGCGCCAGCAGCTTAACGGGCACCTATAATTCACCCCTCCACTTT
>TRBJ1-5|many|NA|TRBV5-5
CASSGTGTGETPQHF
TGTGCCAGCAGCGGGACTGGGACGGGAGAGACGCCCCAGCATTTT
>TRBJ1-2|many|NA|TRBV12-3/TRBV12-4
CASSPVLPLYGYTF
TGTGCCAGCAGTCCCGTTCTTCCTCTCTATGGCTACACCTTC
>TRBJ1-1|many|NA|TRBV6-5
CASSYIGVGTEAFF
TGTGCCAGCAGTTACATCGGGGTGGGGACTGAAGCTTTCTTT
>TRBJ2-3|medium-sized|TRBD2|TRBV5-1
CASSLRPAGGSQYF
TGCGCCAGCAGCTTGCGTCCAGCGGGGGGTTCGCAGTATTTT
>TRBJ2-7|many|NA|TRBV5-6
CASSLAATRDYEQYF
TGTGCCAGCAGCTTGGCGGCGACTAGAGACTACGAGCAGTACTTC
>TRBJ2-1|many|TRBD1|TRBV11-1
CASSPTGGLYNEQFF
TGTGCCAGCAGCCCAACAGGGGGGCTTTACAATGAGCAGTTCTTC
>TRBJ2-7|NA|NA|TRBV5-1
CASSLLYSSYEQYF
TGCGCCAGCAGCTTGCTCTACTCCTCCTACGAGCAGTACTTC
>TRBJ1-5|NA|NA|TRBV7-9
CASSSPGPLNQPQHF
TGTGCCAGCAGCTCTCCGGGACCACTTAATCAGCCCCAGCATTTT
>TRBJ1-1|NA|NA|TRBV2
CASSEAGGSRAFF
TGTGCCAGCAGTGAAGCGGGCGGGTCGAGGGCTTTCTTT
>TRBJ2-1|NA|NA|TRBV6-1
CASRSSPYNEQFF
TGTGCCAGCCGGAGTTCTCCCTACAATGAGCAGTTCTTC
>TRBJ1-1|NA|NA|TRBV10-3
CASSPSGGITEAFF
TGTGCCTCATCCCCGTCGGGAGGGATCACTGAAGCTTTCTTT
>TRBJ2-2|many|NA|TRBV10-1
CASSDPVGGQLTGELFF
TGCGCCAGCAGTGACCCCGTAGGTGGCCAGCTCACCGGGGAGCTGTTTTTT
>TRBJ2-5|many|TRBD2|TRBV6-5
CASSSLERGSKETQYF
TGTGCCAGCAGTTCCTTGGAGCGGGGATCGAAAGAGACCCAGTACTTC
>TRBJ2-1|few|TRBD2|TRBV7-3
CASSLTSINSGIRDEQFF
TGTGCCAGCAGCTTAACGTCCATCAATAGCGGGATTAGAGATGAGCAGTTCTTC